Listed below are T cell receptor beta chains from one sample, sequenced in a study of blood T cell repertoires in COVID-19. TCRdb keeps only in-frame clones here, not all; method: immunoSEQ multiplex PCR. The data hold roughly 210,000 clones, with 80% to 85% observed a single time. Sequencing was carried out using peripheral blood. These receptors all come from a woman of 80 years or more with COVID-19, enrolled during active disease. The CDR3 runs from the conserved cysteine through the conserved F or W. D genes are given only for firm matches. Size values are once, few and many counts, or a class for expanded clones, and some rows have none.

TRBD2	TRBV18	TRBJ2-2	-	CASSPPSLAGAGELFF	TGTGCCAGCTCACCACCAAGCCTAGCGGGCGCCGGGGAGCTGTTTTTT
-	TRBV2	TRBJ1-1	-	CASSKDSVNTEAFF	TGTGCCAGCAGTAAGGACAGTGTGAACACTGAAGCTTTCTTT
-	TRBV5-5	TRBJ1-1	once	CASSLGSGNTEAFF	TGTGCCAGCAGCTTGGGGTCAGGGAACACTGAAGCTTTCTTT
-	TRBV11-3	TRBJ2-3	once	CASSLQGTTDTQYF	TGTGCCAGCAGCTTACAGGGGACCACAGATACGCAGTATTTT
TRBD1	TRBV5-6	TRBJ2-3	-	CASSLPGTVITDTQYF	TGTGCCAGCAGCCTACCCGGGACAGTGATCACAGATACGCAGTATTTT
TRBD2	TRBV6-5	TRBJ2-5	-	CASSYALAGGQETQYF	TGTGCCAGCAGTTACGCCCTAGCGGGGGGCCAAGAGACCCAGTACTTC
TRBD2	TRBV28	TRBJ2-1	-	CALGGVKDNEQFF	TGTGCCCTGGGGGGGGTGAAAGACAATGAGCAGTTCTTC
-	TRBV4-2	TRBJ2-2	-	CASSRGTTNPDLDTGGLFF	TGTGCCAGCAGCCGTGGCACAACAAATCCGGACTTAGACACCGGGGGGCTGTTTTTT
-	TRBV6-2/TRBV6-3	TRBJ1-5	-	CASSPQGGQAAQHF	TGTGCCAGCAGCCCTCAGGGAGGACAAGCGGCCCAGCATTTT
-	TRBV12-3/TRBV12-4	TRBJ1-2	-	CASSLGGTYGYTF	TGTGCCAGCAGTTTGGGGGGTACCTATGGCTACACCTTC
-	TRBV18	TRBJ1-1	once	CASSPPARIGLNTEAFF	TGTGCCAGCTCACCACCGGCGCGTATTGGGCTGAACACTGAAGCTTTCTTT